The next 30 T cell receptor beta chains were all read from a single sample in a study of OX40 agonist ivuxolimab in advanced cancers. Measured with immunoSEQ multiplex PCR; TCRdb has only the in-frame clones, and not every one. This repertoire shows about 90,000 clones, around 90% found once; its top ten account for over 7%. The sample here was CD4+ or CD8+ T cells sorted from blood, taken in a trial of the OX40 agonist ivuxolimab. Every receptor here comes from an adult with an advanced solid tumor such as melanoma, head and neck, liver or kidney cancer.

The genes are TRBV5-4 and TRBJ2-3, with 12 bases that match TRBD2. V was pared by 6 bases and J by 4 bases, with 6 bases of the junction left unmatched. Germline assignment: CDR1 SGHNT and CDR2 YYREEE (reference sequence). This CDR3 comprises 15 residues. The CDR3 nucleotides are TGTGCCAGCATGCTAGCGGGAGGGCCTCCAGATACGCAGTATTTT. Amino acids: CASMLAGGPPDTQYF.

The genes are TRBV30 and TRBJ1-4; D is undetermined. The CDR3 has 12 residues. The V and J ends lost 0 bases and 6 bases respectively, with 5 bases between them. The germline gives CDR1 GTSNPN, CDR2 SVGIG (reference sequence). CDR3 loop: CAWSVSHEKLFF. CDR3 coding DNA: TGTGCCTGGAGTGTATCGCATGAAAAACTGTTTTTT.

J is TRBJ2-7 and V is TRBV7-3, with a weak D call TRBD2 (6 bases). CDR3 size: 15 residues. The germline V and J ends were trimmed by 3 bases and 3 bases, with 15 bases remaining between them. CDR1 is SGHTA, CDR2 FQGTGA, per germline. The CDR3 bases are TGTGCCAGCAGCTTGGGGCGGGGAGTCGGCTACGAGCAGTACTTC. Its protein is CASSLGRGVGYEQYF.

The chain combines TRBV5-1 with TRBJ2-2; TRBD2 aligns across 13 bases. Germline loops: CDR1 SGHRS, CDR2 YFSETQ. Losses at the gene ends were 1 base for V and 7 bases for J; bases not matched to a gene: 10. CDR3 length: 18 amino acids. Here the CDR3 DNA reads TGCGCCAGCAGCTTGCCCACTAGCGGGAGGGCCAGGGACGGGGAGCTGTTTTTT. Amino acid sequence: CASSLPTSGRARDGELFF.

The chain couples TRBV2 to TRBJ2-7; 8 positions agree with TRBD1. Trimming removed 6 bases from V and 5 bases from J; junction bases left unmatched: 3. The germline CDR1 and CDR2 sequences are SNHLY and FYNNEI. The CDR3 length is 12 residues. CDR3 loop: CASRATGDEQYF. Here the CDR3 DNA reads TGTGCCAGCAGAGCGACAGGGGACGAGCAGTACTTC.

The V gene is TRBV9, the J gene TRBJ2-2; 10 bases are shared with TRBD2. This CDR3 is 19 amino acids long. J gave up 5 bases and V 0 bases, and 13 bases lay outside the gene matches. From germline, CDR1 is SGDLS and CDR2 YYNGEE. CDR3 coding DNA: TGTGCCAGCAGCGTAGGGGCGCGAGTAGCGGGAGGTCAAACCGGGGAGCTGTTTTTT. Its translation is CASSVGARVAGGQTGELFF.

DNA of the CDR3: TGTGCCAGCAGCGTAGCTGGGTCTGCCTACGAGCAGTACTTC. Residues: CASSVAGSAYEQYF. This sequence joins TRBV9 and TRBJ2-7; no definite D call. The CDR3 spans 14 residues. V lost 0 bases and J 2 bases, leaving 9 bases between the germline ends. The germline V gene encodes CDR1 SGDLS and CDR2 YYNGEE.

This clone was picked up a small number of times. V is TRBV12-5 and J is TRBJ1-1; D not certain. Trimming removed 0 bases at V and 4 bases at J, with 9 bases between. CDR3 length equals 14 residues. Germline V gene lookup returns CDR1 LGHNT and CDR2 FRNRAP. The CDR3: CASGLVRDATEAFF. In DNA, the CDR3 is TGTGCTAGTGGTTTGGTACGGGATGCCACTGAAGCTTTCTTT. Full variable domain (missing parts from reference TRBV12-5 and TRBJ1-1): DARVTQTPRHKVTEMGQEVTMRCQPILGHNTVFWYRQTMMQGLELLAYFRNRAPLDDSGMPKDRFSAEMPDATLATLKIQPSEPRDSAVYFCASGLVRDATEAFFGQGTRLTVV.

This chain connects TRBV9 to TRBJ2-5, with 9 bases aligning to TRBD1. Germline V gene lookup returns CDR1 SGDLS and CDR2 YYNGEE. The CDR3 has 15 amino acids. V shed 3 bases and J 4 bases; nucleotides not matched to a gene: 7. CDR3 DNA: TGTGCCAGCAGCGCCGGGACAGGGTTGGGAGAGACCCAGTACTTC. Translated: CASSAGTGLGETQYF.

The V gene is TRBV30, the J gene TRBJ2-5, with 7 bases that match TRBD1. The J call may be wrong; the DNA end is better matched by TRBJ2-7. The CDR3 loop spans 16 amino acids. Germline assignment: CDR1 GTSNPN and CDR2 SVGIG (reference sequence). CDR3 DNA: TGTGCCTGGAGTGCGCGCCCCGACAGGGTACGATTCGAGCAGTACTTC. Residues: CAWSARPDRVRFEQYF.

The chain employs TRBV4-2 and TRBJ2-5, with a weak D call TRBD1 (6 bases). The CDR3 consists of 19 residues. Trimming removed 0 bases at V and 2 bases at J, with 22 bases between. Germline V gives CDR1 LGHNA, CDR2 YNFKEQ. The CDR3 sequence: CASSQDWARGPRGQETQYF. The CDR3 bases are TGTGCCAGCAGCCAAGATTGGGCAAGGGGTCCTAGGGGGCAAGAGACCCAGTACTTC.

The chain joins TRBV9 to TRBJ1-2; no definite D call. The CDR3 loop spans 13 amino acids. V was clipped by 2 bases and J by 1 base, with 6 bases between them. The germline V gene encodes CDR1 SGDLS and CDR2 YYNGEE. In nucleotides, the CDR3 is TGTGCCAGCAGCGTCGATAGTAACTATGGCTACACCTTC. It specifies CASSVDSNYGYTF.

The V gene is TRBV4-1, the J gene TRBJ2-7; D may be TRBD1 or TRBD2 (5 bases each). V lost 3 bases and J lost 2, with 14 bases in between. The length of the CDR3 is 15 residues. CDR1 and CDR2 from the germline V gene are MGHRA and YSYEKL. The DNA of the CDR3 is TGCGCCAGCAGCCACCCCGGGACCGGTGCCTACGAGCAGTACTTC. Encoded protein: CASSHPGTGAYEQYF.

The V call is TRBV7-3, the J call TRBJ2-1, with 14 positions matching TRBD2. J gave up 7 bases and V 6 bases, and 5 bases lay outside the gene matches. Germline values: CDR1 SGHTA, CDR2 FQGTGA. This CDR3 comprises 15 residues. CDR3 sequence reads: CASSRLAGGWNEQFF. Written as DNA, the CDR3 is TGTGCCAGCAGTCGACTAGCGGGAGGGTGGAATGAGCAGTTCTTC.

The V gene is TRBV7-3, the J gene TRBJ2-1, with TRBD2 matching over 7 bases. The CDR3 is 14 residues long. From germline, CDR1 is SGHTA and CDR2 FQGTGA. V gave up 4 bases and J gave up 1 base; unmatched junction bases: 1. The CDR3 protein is CASSYSGSYNEQFF. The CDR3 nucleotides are TGTGCCAGCAGCTATAGCGGGTCCTACAATGAGCAGTTCTTC.

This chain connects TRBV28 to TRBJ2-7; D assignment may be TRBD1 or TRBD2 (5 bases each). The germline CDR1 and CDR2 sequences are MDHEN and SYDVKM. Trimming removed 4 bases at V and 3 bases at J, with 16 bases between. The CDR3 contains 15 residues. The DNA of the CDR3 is TGTGCCAGCAGTTCAATGACAGCGGAACTCTACGAGCAGTACTTC. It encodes CASSSMTAELYEQYF.

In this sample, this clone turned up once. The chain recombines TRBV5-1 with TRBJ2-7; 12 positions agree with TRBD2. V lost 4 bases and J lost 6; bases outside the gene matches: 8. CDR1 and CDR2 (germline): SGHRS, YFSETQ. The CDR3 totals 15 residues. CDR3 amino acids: CASSHPGLAGSEQYF. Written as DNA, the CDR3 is TGCGCCAGCAGCCACCCAGGACTAGCGGGGAGCGAGCAGTACTTC.

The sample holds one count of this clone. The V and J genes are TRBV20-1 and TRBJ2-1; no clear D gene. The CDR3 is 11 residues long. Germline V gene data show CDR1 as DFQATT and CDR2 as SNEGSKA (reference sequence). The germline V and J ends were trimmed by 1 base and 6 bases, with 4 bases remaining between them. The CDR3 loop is CSARGRNEQFF. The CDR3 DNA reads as TGCAGTGCTAGAGGACGCAATGAGCAGTTCTTC.

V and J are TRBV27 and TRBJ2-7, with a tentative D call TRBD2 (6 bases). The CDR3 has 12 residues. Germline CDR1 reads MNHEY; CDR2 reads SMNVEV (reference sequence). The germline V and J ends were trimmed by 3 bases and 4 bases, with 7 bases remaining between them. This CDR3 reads CASSFGGYEQYF. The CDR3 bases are TGTGCCAGCAGTTTCGGGGGATACGAGCAGTACTTC.

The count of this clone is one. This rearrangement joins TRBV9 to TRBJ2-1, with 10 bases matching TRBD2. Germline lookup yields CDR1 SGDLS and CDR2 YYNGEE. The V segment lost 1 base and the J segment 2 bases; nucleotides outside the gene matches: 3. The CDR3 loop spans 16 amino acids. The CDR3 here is CASSVYGTSAYNEQFF. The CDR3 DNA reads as TGTGCCAGCAGCGTATACGGGACTAGCGCCTACAATGAGCAGTTCTTC. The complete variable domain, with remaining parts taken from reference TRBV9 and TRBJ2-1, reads DSGVTQTPKHLITATGQRVTLRCSPRSGDLSVYWYQQSLDQGLQFLIQYYNGEERAKGNILERFSAQQFPDLHSELNLSSLELGDSALYFCASSVYGTSAYNEQFFGPGTRLTVL.

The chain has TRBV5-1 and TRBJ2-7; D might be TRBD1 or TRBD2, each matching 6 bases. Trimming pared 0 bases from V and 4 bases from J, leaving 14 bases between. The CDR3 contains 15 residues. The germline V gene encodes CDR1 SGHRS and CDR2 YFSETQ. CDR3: CASSLDRGPLYEQYF. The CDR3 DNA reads TGCGCCAGCAGCTTGGATCGGGGGCCCCTATACGAGCAGTACTTC.

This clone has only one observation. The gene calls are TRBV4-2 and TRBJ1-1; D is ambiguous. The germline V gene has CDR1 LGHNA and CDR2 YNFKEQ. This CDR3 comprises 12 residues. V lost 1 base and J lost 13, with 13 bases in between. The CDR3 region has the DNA TGTGCCAGCAGCCAAGTCAAGGAGTTGGTTTTCTTT. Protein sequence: CASSQVKELVFF.

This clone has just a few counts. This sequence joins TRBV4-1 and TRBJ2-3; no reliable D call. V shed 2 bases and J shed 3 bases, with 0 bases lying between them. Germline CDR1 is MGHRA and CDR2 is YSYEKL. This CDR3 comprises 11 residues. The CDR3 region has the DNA TGCGCCAGCAGCCAAACAGATACGCAGTATTTT. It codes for CASSQTDTQYF.

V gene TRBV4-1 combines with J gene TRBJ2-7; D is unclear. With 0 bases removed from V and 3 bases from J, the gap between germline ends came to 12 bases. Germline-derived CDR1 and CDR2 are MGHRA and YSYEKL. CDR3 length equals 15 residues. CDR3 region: CASSQDGPQNYEQYF. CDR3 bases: TGCGCCAGCAGCCAAGACGGCCCTCAAAACTACGAGCAGTACTTC.

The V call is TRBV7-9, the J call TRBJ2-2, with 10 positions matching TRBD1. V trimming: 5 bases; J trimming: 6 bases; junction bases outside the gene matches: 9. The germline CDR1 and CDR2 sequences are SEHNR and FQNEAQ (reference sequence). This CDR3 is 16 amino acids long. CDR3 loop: CASSLLGQGRAGELFF. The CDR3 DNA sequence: TGTGCCAGCAGCCTTCTGGGACAGGGGAGGGCCGGGGAGCTGTTTTTT.

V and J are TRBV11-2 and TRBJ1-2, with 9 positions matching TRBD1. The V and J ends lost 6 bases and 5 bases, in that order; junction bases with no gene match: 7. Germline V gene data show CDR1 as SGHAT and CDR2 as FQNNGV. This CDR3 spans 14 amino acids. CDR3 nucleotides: TGTGCCAGCAGACCTACAGGGGGCAGATATGGCTACACCTTC. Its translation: CASRPTGGRYGYTF.

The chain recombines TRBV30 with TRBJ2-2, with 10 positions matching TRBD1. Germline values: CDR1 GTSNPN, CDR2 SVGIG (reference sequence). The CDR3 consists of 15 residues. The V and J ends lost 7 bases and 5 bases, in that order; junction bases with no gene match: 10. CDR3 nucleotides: TGTGCCTCGACAAGACAGGGGGCTAGTACCGGGGAGCTGTTTTTT. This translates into CASTRQGASTGELFF. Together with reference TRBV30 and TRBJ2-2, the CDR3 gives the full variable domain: SQTIHQWPATLVQPVGSPLSLECTVEGTSNPNLYWYRQAAGRGLQLLFYSVGIGQISSEVPQNLSASRPQDRQFILSSKKLLLSDSGFYLCASTRQGASTGELFFGEGSRLTVL.

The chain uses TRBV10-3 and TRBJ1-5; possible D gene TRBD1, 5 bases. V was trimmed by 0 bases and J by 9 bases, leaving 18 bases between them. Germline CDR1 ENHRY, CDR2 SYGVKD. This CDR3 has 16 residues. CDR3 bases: TGTGCCATCAGTGAGTCGATCGAGGGGTTCTTGTCGCCCCAGCATTTT. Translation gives CAISESIEGFLSPQHF.

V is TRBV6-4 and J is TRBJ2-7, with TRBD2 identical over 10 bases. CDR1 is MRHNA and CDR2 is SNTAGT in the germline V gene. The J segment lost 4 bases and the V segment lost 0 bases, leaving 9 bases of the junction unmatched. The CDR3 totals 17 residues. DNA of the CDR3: TGTGCCAGCAGTGACTCCCACCAGCGGGAGGGCCTGTACGAGCAGTACTTC. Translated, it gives CASSDSHQREGLYEQYF.

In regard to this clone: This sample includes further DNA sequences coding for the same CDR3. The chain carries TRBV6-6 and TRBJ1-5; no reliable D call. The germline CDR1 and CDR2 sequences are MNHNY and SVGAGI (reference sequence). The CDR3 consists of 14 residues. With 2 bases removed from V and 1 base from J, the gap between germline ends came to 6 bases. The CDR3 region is CASSYVGSNQPQHF. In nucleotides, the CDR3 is TGTGCCAGCAGTTACGTGGGGAGCAATCAGCCCCAGCATTTT.